The next 20 T cell receptor beta chains were all read from a single sample in a study of cytomegalovirus exposure and HLA in healthy donors. PCR involved 60 Vbeta and 13 Jbeta primers. The table came from immunoSEQ multiplex PCR; TCRdb's copy has only in-frame clones and leaves some out. There are about 130,000 clones in the sample; about four fifths occur only once, and less than 4.5% lies in the top ten. Sample: PBMCs. These receptors were collected from a man in his forties or fifties in good health and CMV-seronegative.

The chain carries TRBV5-1 and TRBJ2-1, with a tentative D call TRBD1 (6 bases). V was trimmed by 0 bases and J by 2 bases, leaving 9 bases between them. The CDR3 consists of 15 residues. Looked up from germline, CDR1 is SGHRS and CDR2 is YFSETQ. This chain's CDR3 is CASSLVRTAYNEQFF. Here the CDR3 DNA reads TGCGCCAGCAGCTTGGTTCGGACAGCCTACAATGAGCAGTTCTTC.

V and J are TRBV4-3 and TRBJ1-4, with D perhaps TRBD1 (5 bases). The V gene lost 1 base and the J gene lost 10 bases, with 13 bases spanning the gap. CDR3 length: 14 amino acids. CDR1 is LGHNA, CDR2 YSLEER, per germline. CDR3 region: CASSQGRDAAKLFF. The CDR3 bases are TGCGCCAGCAGCCAAGGGAGGGACGCGGCAAAACTGTTTTTT.

The V and J genes are TRBV7-9 and TRBJ1-5; 7 bases align to TRBD1. With V trimmed by 2 bases and J by 4 bases, 8 bases remained unmatched. There are 16 residues in the CDR3. Germline values: CDR1 SEHNR, CDR2 FQNEAQ (reference sequence). CDR3 in DNA: TGTGCCAGCAGCTTATTTGCGACAGGGAGAAATCAGCCCCAGCATTTT. As protein: CASSLFATGRNQPQHF.

A single count supports this clone. The V call is TRBV6-6, the J call TRBJ1-4; TRBD1 matches at 7 bases. The V and J ends lost 6 bases and 5 bases, in that order; junction bases with no gene match: 3. The length of the CDR3 is 13 residues. The germline gives CDR1 MNHNY, CDR2 SVGAGI (reference sequence). Here the CDR3 reads CASRDRENEKLFF. The CDR3, as DNA: TGTGCCAGCAGAGACAGGGAGAATGAAAAACTGTTTTTT.

V is TRBV18 and J is TRBJ1-1, with D perhaps TRBD1 (5 bases). The CDR3 runs to 15 residues. V lost 3 bases, J lost 1 base, and 12 bases lay in between. In germline, CDR1 is KGHSH, CDR2 LQKENI. The CDR3 loop reads CASSPGLIENTEAFF. DNA for the CDR3: TGTGCCAGCTCACCGGGACTGATCGAGAACACTGAAGCTTTCTTT.

V usage is TRBV19 and J usage is TRBJ1-5, with D tentatively TRBD1 (5 bases). The CDR3 extends over 15 amino acids. V was cut by 0 bases and J by 8 bases, with 14 bases left in between. Looked up from germline, CDR1 is LNHDA and CDR2 is SQIVND (reference sequence). CDR3 amino acids: CASSIDEEGREPQHF. Written as DNA, the CDR3 is TGTGCCAGTAGTATAGATGAGGAGGGCAGGGAGCCCCAGCATTTT.

The rearrangement uses TRBV4-2 and TRBJ1-1, with D possibly TRBD1 on 5 matching bases. CDR3 length: 13 amino acids. The germline CDR1 and CDR2 sequences are LGHNA and YNFKEQ. V was trimmed by 5 bases and J by 10 bases, leaving 17 bases between them. As DNA, the CDR3 is TGTGCCAGCAGCGTTGACAGCTATGTGGTAGCTTTCTTT. Its protein is CASSVDSYVVAFF.

This sequence joins TRBV7-9 and TRBJ2-7; TRBD2 agrees at 7 bases. V shed 3 bases, J shed 4 bases, and the junction held 9 bases outside the gene matches. This CDR3 has 15 amino acids. Germline V lookup: CDR1 SEHNR, CDR2 FQNEAQ (reference sequence). The CDR3 DNA is TGTGCCAGCAGCTTGTCTGGGGGGGGTGTATACGAGCAGTACTTC. This sequence encodes CASSLSGGGVYEQYF. The variable domain in full, completed from reference TRBV7-9 and TRBJ2-7, reads DTGVSQNPRHKITKRGQNVTFRCDPISEHNRLYWYRQTLGQGPEFLTYFQNEAQLEKSRLLSDRFSAERPKGSFSTLEIQRTEQGDSAMYLCASSLSGGGVYEQYFGPGTRLTVT.

The chain carries TRBV4-1 and TRBJ2-3, with a possible D match to TRBD2 (5 bases). Trimming cost V 0 bases and J 1 base, with 14 bases left between them. The CDR3 loop spans 17 amino acids. CDR1 and CDR2 (germline): MGHRA, YSYEKL. The CDR3 loop reads CASSQDRRIRGTDTQYF. Written as DNA, the CDR3 is TGCGCCAGCAGCCAAGATCGGAGGATTAGGGGCACAGATACGCAGTATTTT.

The rearrangement uses TRBV7-6 and TRBJ1-4; D may be TRBD1 (6 bases). The V gene lost 4 bases and the J gene lost 7 bases, with 19 bases spanning the gap. The CDR3 totals 16 residues. In germline, CDR1 is SGHVS, CDR2 FNYEAQ. CDR3 loop: CASSSKQGKLREKLFF. The CDR3, as DNA: TGTGCCAGCAGCTCAAAACAGGGAAAGTTGCGTGAAAAACTGTTTTTT. Based on the CDR3 plus reference TRBV7-6 and TRBJ1-4, the full variable domain is GAGVSQSPRYKVTKRGQDVALRCDPISGHVSLYWYRQALGQGPEFLTYFNYEAQQDKSGLPNDRFSAERPEGSISTLTIQRTEQRDSAMYRCASSSKQGKLREKLFFGSGTQLSVL.

This clone showed up just a few times. V usage is TRBV5-4 and J usage is TRBJ2-7; the D gene is possibly TRBD2 (5 bases). The CDR3 is 12 amino acids. CDR1 is SGHNT and CDR2 is YYREEE in the germline V gene (reference sequence). V gave up 2 bases and J gave up 7 bases, with 10 bases separating them. CDR3 DNA: TGTGCCAGCAGCTTTCAGTCGGGGGAGCAGTACTTC. This gives the protein CASSFQSGEQYF.

This chain links TRBV18 with TRBJ2-7; TRBD1 is a possible D gene (5 bases). The CDR3 length is 14 residues. Germline V gives CDR1 KGHSH, CDR2 LQKENI. Trimming shortened V by 5 bases and J by 4 bases, and 15 bases separated the two germline ends. The CDR3 reads CASSKGPASYEQYF. Written as DNA, the CDR3 is TGTGCCAGCTCAAAGGGGCCCGCGTCGTACGAGCAGTACTTC.

V is TRBV4-1 and J is TRBJ1-4, with a tentative D call TRBD1 (5 bases). The CDR3 consists of 17 residues. Looked up from germline, CDR1 is MGHRA and CDR2 is YSYEKL. The ends were cut back, 0 bases at V and 2 bases at J, with 13 bases in the middle. The CDR3 region is CASSQDRGRMTNEKLFF. CDR3 DNA sequence: TGCGCCAGCAGCCAAGATCGGGGGAGGATGACTAATGAAAAACTGTTTTTT.

The chain couples TRBV28 to TRBJ1-2, with 7 positions matching TRBD1. The trim removed 8 bases at V and 4 bases at J, leaving 13 bases unmatched. The V gene's germline CDR1 is MDHEN and CDR2 SYDVKM. This CDR3 is 15 amino acids long. CDR3 region: CASQGIRQGIYGYTF. The CDR3 region has the DNA TGTGCCAGCCAGGGAATCCGACAGGGAATCTATGGCTACACCTTC.

In regard to this clone: In the same sample, other DNA sequences code for this CDR3. This sequence joins TRBV5-1 and TRBJ2-3; D is undetermined. The CDR3 consists of 13 residues. V gave up 1 base and J gave up 4 bases, with 7 bases separating them. The V gene's germline CDR1 is SGHRS and CDR2 YFSETQ. The CDR3 loop reads CASSLSSPDTQYF. The CDR3 DNA sequence: TGCGCCAGCAGCTTGAGCTCGCCAGATACGCAGTATTTT.

This clone appeared once. The CDR3 nucleotides read TGTGCCAGCAGCTTAGAGGGTCCGGCGGGCACCTTC. This sequence encodes CASSLEGPAGTF. J is TRBJ1-2 and V is TRBV7-2; D gene unclear. The ends were cut back, 1 base at V and 13 bases at J, with 13 bases in the middle. This CDR3 has 12 amino acids. The germline V gene has CDR1 SGHTA and CDR2 FQGNSA.

The chain has TRBV2 and TRBJ1-1; D is uncertain. CDR1 and CDR2 from the germline V gene are SNHLY and FYNNEI. V was clipped by 7 bases and J by 11 bases, with 20 bases between them. CDR3 size: 13 residues. The CDR3 loop is CASISSFEVDAFF. The CDR3 region has the DNA TGTGCCAGCATTTCTTCATTCGAGGTAGATGCTTTCTTT.

The chain couples TRBV10-3 to TRBJ2-4, with 8 bases aligning to TRBD2. Trimming cost V 3 bases and J 7 bases; bases outside gene matches: 2. The CDR3 is made up of 13 amino acids. Germline loops: CDR1 ENHRY, CDR2 SYGVKD. Written as DNA, the CDR3 is TGTGCCATCAGTGACGGGGGGGGTAACATTCAGTACTTC. Its translation: CAISDGGGNIQYF.

This clone was picked up one time. Compared with germline, one end of the junction differs, possibly owing to a read error. V usage is TRBV7-7 and J usage is TRBJ2-7; 12 nucleotides line up with TRBD2. Germline loops: CDR1 SSHAT, CDR2 FNYEAQ (reference sequence). The CDR3 has 15 amino acids. This chain's CDR3 is CASSRLAGENYEQYF. The DNA for the CDR3 is TGTGCTAGCAGCCGACTAGCGGGGGAGAACTACGAGCAGTACTTC. The variable domain in full, completed from reference TRBV7-7 and TRBJ2-7, reads GAGVSQSPRYKVTKRGQDVTLRCDPISSHATLYWYQQALGQGPEFLTYFNYEAQPDKSGLPSDRFSAERPEGSISTLTIQRTEQRDSAMYRCASSRLAGENYEQYFGPGTRLTVT.

The chain employs TRBV7-6 and TRBJ2-5; D ambiguous. The CDR3 totals 12 residues. The ends were cut back, 4 bases at V and 5 bases at J, with 8 bases in the middle. Germline-derived CDR1 and CDR2 are SGHVS and FNYEAQ. In DNA form, the CDR3 reads TGTGCCAGCAGCTCTTCCGCGGAGACCCAGTACTTC. It yields the protein CASSSSAETQYF.